The next 14 T cell receptor beta chains were all read from a single sample in a study of blood T cell repertoires in COVID-19. The table came from immunoSEQ multiplex PCR; TCRdb's copy has only in-frame clones and leaves some out. The sample lists 65,000 to 90,000 clones, roughly 89% occurring once. The sample was peripheral blood. All receptors come from a human donor in a cohort sampled during active COVID-19.

This clone was seen a single time. The chain employs TRBV24-1 and TRBJ2-1, with TRBD2 as a possible D gene (6 bases). V was trimmed by 4 bases and J by 4 bases, leaving 13 bases between them. The CDR3 runs 15 residues. CDR1 KGHDR and CDR2 SFDVKD come from the germline V gene. The DNA for the CDR3 is TGTGCCACCAGTGACCGGACGGGGGAGTACAATGAGCAGTTCTTC. Its protein product is CATSDRTGEYNEQFF.

The chain has TRBV27 and TRBJ1-4; 8 bases are shared with TRBD1. This CDR3 spans 16 amino acids. The J segment lost 10 bases and the V segment lost 0 bases, leaving 10 bases of the junction unmatched. The germline V gene has CDR1 MNHEY and CDR2 SMNVEV (reference sequence). DNA of the CDR3: TGTGCCAGCAGTTTATCGGGGGCAGGGGGCAGGAGAAAACTGTTTTTT. Translated: CASSLSGAGGRRKLFF.

The J gene is TRBJ1-1, the V gene TRBV12-3 or TRBV12-4; the match to TRBD1 covers 7 bases. V shed 5 bases, J shed 3 bases, and the junction held 3 bases outside the gene matches. This CDR3 has 13 residues. CDR3 sequence: CASSVQGDTEAFF. The CDR3 coding sequence is TGTGCCAGCAGTGTCCAGGGGGACACTGAAGCTTTCTTT.

This chain joins TRBV3-1 (or the pseudogene TRBV3-2) and TRBJ2-7; no firm D call. Between the trimmed V and J ends, which lost 1 base and 2 bases, there was a span of 12 bases. Germline CDR1 reads LGHDT; CDR2 reads YNNKEL (reference sequence). The CDR3 consists of 15 residues. The CDR3 is CASSQGRQAAYEQYF. The CDR3 nucleotides read TGTGCCAGCAGCCAAGGCCGCCAGGCCGCCTACGAGCAGTACTTC.

This chain uses TRBV6-5 with TRBJ2-7; TRBD2 agrees at 9 bases. J lost 2 bases, V lost 4 bases, and 6 bases had no gene match. Per the germline V gene, CDR1 is MNHEY and CDR2 is SVGAGI. The length of the CDR3 is 15 residues. CDR3: CASSSGGGAAYEQYF. CDR3 bases: TGTGCCAGCAGTTCCGGCGGGGGGGCTGCCTACGAGCAGTACTTC.

This sequence joins TRBV11-1 and TRBJ2-3; D is undetermined. The CDR3 is 13 residues long. V was shortened by 5 bases and J by 7 bases, with 13 bases between the two germline ends. From germline, CDR1 is SGHAT and CDR2 FQDESV (reference sequence). As DNA, the CDR3 is TGTGCCAGCAGCCTCTCCACTGAGTATACGCAGTATTTT. This translates into CASSLSTEYTQYF. The variable domain in full, completed from reference TRBV11-1 and TRBJ2-3, reads EAEVAQSPRYKITEKSQAVAFWCDPISGHATLYWYRQILGQGPELLVQFQDESVVDDSQLPKDRFSAERLKGVDSTLKIQPAELGDSAMYLCASSLSTEYTQYFGPGTRLTVL.

This chain connects TRBV7-2 to TRBJ2-3, with 9 positions matching TRBD2. Germline loops: CDR1 SGHTA, CDR2 FQGNSA. This CDR3 has 14 residues. Unmatched junction bases numbered 4, after V lost 4 bases and J lost 5 bases. CDR3 loop: CASSWFSGGDTQYF. DNA of the CDR3: TGTGCCAGCAGCTGGTTTAGCGGGGGAGATACGCAGTATTTT.

The chain carries TRBV6-2 or TRBV6-3 and TRBJ2-7; D perhaps matches TRBD2 (6 bases). This CDR3 comprises 14 residues. With 5 bases removed from V and 2 bases from J, the gap between germline ends came to 13 bases. Germline CDR1 reads MNHEY; CDR2 reads SVGEGT. For the CDR3, the DNA is TGTGCCAGCAGTCCAGGACGGACTACCTACGAGCAGTACTTC. This translates into CASSPGRTTYEQYF.

The chain joins TRBV9 to TRBJ1-4; 10 bases agree with TRBD1. This CDR3 spans 15 amino acids. Germline V gene data show CDR1 as SGDLS and CDR2 as YYNGEE. V was pared by 4 bases and J by 5 bases, with 5 bases of the junction left unmatched. The CDR3 DNA reads TGTGCCAGCAGCATGGACAGGGGGACGAATGAAAAACTGTTTTTT. It yields the protein CASSMDRGTNEKLFF.

The chain recombines TRBV19 with TRBJ1-6; 10 bases are a match to TRBD1. V was clipped by 9 bases and J by 8 bases; unmatched bases: 13. Germline V gene data show CDR1 as LNHDA and CDR2 as SQIVND (reference sequence). The CDR3 sequence is 16 residues long. The CDR3 coding sequence is TGTGCCAGCGTACAAAGAACCGGGACAGGGGATTCACCCCTCCACTTT. This sequence encodes CASVQRTGTGDSPLHF.

The chain links TRBV5-1 to TRBJ1-1, with TRBD1 matching 7 bases. With V trimmed by 3 bases and J by 4 bases, 6 bases remained unmatched. Per the germline V gene, CDR1 is SGHRS and CDR2 is YFSETQ. There are 14 residues in the CDR3. CDR3 sequence: CASSSGTVSTEAFF. The DNA of the CDR3 is TGCGCCAGCAGCTCCGGGACAGTCTCCACTGAAGCTTTCTTT.

The V and J genes are TRBV19 and TRBJ2-1; TRBD2 is a possible D gene (5 bases). Trimming left V 7 bases short and J 0 bases short, with 10 bases between. The germline V gene encodes CDR1 LNHDA and CDR2 SQIVND (reference sequence). This CDR3 comprises 14 residues. The CDR3 DNA is TGTGCCAGTAATGCGGGCTCCTCCTACAATGAGCAGTTCTTC. Translation: CASNAGSSYNEQFF.

The chain links TRBV5-1 to TRBJ2-2, with 8 bases aligning to TRBD1. Germline CDR1 is SGHRS and CDR2 is YFSETQ. This CDR3 is 16 amino acids long. Losses at the gene ends were 5 bases for V and 5 bases for J; bases not matched to a gene: 11. The DNA for the CDR3 is TGCGCCAGCAGTGGATGGACAGGGACATATACCGGGGAGCTGTTTTTT. Protein product: CASSGWTGTYTGELFF.

The V gene is TRBV7-9, the J gene TRBJ1-1, with D uncertain. Germline loops: CDR1 SEHNR, CDR2 FQNEAQ (reference sequence). The CDR3 is 13 residues long. Trimming shortened V by 5 bases and J by 5 bases, and 12 bases separated the two germline ends. The CDR3 DNA follows: TGTGCCAGCAGCCCCAGTTCGGGTACTGAAGCTTTCTTT. Protein sequence: CASSPSSGTEAFF.